This is a list of T cell receptor beta chains from one sample in a study of cytomegalovirus exposure and HLA in healthy donors. Here immunoSEQ multiplex PCR was the method, and the copy in TCRdb shows in-frame clones only, minus some. The sample lists fewer than 150,000 clones; 70% to 80% were seen once. The material sequenced was PBMCs. These receptors were collected from a middle-aged man in good health and CMV-seronegative. The CDR3 runs from the conserved cysteine through the conserved F or W. D genes are given only for firm matches. A row's size may be missing; if present it is once, few, many or a size class.

TRBD1 | TRBJ2-3 | - | TRBV29-1 | TGCAGCGCCGGACAGGGTAGCACAGATACGCAGTATTTT | CSAGQGSTDTQYF
- | TRBJ2-2 | - | TRBV6-5 | TGTGCCAGCAGTCCAGGGGAGATGAGCACCGGGGAGCTGTTTTTT | CASSPGEMSTGELFF
- | TRBJ2-7 | - | TRBV5-6 | TGTGCCAGCAGCTTCGGGACACGGGACGAGCAGTACTTC | CASSFGTRDEQYF
- | TRBJ1-1 | - | TRBV28 | TGTGCCAGCAGTTTTTGGGGGAGGGGGAACACTGAAGCTTTCTTT | CASSFWGRGNTEAFF
- | TRBJ2-1 | - | TRBV7-2 | TGTGCCAGCAGCGCACACACCTACAATGAGCAGTTCTTC | CASSAHTYNEQFF
TRBD1 | TRBJ2-7 | - | TRBV10-3 | TGTGCCATCAGTGAGTCGTCCAGGGGGTACGAGCAGTACTTC | CAISESSRGYEQYF
TRBD1 | TRBJ1-3 | few | TRBV28 | TGTGCCAGCAGTTTTCTTCGGACAGGGGGGGGCGGAAACACCATATATTTT | CASSFLRTGGGGNTIYF
TRBD2 | TRBJ2-1 | - | TRBV10-3 | TGTGCCGTCGGGACTACCAGCTCCTACAATGAGCAGTTCTTC | CAVGTTSSYNEQFF
- | TRBJ1-3 | - | TRBV18 | TGTGCCAGCTCACCATCGGAGGTTTTTGGTGGAAACACCATATATTTT | CASSPSEVFGGNTIYF
TRBD2 | TRBJ2-1 | - | TRBV10-3 | TGTGCCATCAGTGAGTCATATAGCGGGAGGAACAATGAGCAGTTCTTC | CAISESYSGRNNEQFF
TRBD2 | TRBJ2-1 | - | TRBV5-1 | TGCGCCAGCAGCTTCAAATTTTCCGGGACTAGCGGGAACGAGCAGTTCTTC | CASSFKFSGTSGNEQFF
TRBD2 | TRBJ2-1 | - | TRBV2 | TGTGCCTCCGGGGAGGGGATTAGAAATGAGCAGTTCTTC | CASGEGIRNEQFF
TRBD1 | TRBJ1-1 | few | TRBV7-9 | TGTGCCAGCAGCTCTTCGGGACAGCTGAACACTGAAGCTTTCTTT | CASSSSGQLNTEAFF
- | TRBJ2-1 | - | TRBV1 | TGCACCAGCAGCCGATTCGGTGGTAGCGGGATAATCAACAATGAGCAGCTCTTC | CTSSRFGGSGIINNEQLF
TRBD2 | TRBJ2-3 | - | TRBV5-1 | TGCGCCAGCAGCGCCTTAGCGGGAGGCCGCACAGATACGCAGTATTTT | CASSALAGGRTDTQYF
- | TRBJ2-7 | - | TRBV27 | TGTGCCAGCAGTCGGGGGAGTATCGTTGGAACCTACGAGCAGTACTTC | CASSRGSIVGTYEQYF
- | TRBJ2-7 | - | TRBV6-5 | TGTGCCAGCAGGCCCCTCCCGGCGGCCCCCTACGAGCAGTACTTC | CASRPLPAAPYEQYF
- | TRBJ1-1 | - | TRBV19 | TGTGCCAGTAGTTTTGCAGGAATGAACACTGAAGCTTTCTTT | CASSFAGMNTEAFF
- | TRBJ2-5 | - | TRBV5-4 | TGTGCCAGCAGCCCCACAGCGGCGCAAGAGACCCAGTACTTC | CASSPTAAQETQYF
- | TRBJ2-5 | - | TRBV30 | TGTGCCTGGAGTGTACAGGCACGGCAAGAGACCCAGTACTTC | CAWSVQARQETQYF
- | TRBJ2-7 | - | TRBV28 | TGTGCCAGCAGTCCAATTAACAGGATGCAGTACTTC | CASSPINRMQYF
TRBD1 | TRBJ2-7 | - | TRBV10-3 | TGTGCCATCAGTGTGGGACAGGGGGGCTACGAGCAGTACTTC | CAISVGQGGYEQYF
TRBD2 | TRBJ2-1 | - | TRBV7-2 | TGTGCCAGCAGCCCCCGCCTAGCGGGCCCCCTCTACAATGAGCAGTTCTTC | CASSPRLAGPLYNEQFF
- | TRBJ1-5 | - | TRBV7-8 | TGTGCCAGCAGCTTAGCGCCCCGTTCCAGCTTGGGCATCTACAATCAGCCCCAGCATTTT | CASSLAPRSSLGIYNQPQHF
- | TRBJ2-2 | - | TRBV9 | TGTGCCAGCAGCGTAGGAGGAAGGGAGCTGTTTTTT | CASSVGGRELFF
- | TRBJ2-1 | - | TRBV5-1 | TGCGCCAGCAGCTTGGGGGGACTCAACAATGAGCAGTTCTTC | CASSLGGLNNEQFF
TRBD2 | TRBJ2-3 | - | TRBV30 | TGTGCCTGGACCCGGGGGGGGAAAAGCACAGATACGCAGTATTTT | CAWTRGGKSTDTQYF
TRBD1 | TRBJ1-6 | - | TRBV4-1 | TGCGCCAGCAGCCAGCAACAGGGGATCGGGAATTCACCCCTCCACTTT | CASSQQQGIGNSPLHF
TRBD1 | TRBJ2-4 | - | TRBV11-2 | TGTGCCAGCAGCTTAGGAACGATGAGACAGGGGGCGGGAAACATTCAGTACTTC | CASSLGTMRQGAGNIQYF
TRBD1 | TRBJ1-1 | - | TRBV11-2 | TGTGCCAGCAGGACGTTATCGAGGGGGCGAACTGAAGCTTTCTTT | CASRTLSRGRTEAFF
TRBD1 | TRBJ1-5 | - | TRBV6-5 | TGTGCCAGCAGCCCCCGCGGACAGGGGTTTCAGCCCCAGCATTTT | CASSPRGQGFQPQHF
TRBD1 | TRBJ1-2 | few | TRBV4-1 | TGCGCCGCATCAGGGGGTGACTATGGCTACACCTTC | CAASGGDYGYTF
TRBD1 | TRBJ2-7 | - | TRBV2 | TGTGCCAGCAGTGAAAGCAGGGGGCTGTACGAGCAGTACTTC | CASSESRGLYEQYF
TRBD2 | TRBJ2-7 | - | TRBV19 | TGTGCCAGTAGCATCACTAGCGGGAGCTCCTACGAGCAGTACTTC | CASSITSGSSYEQYF
- | TRBJ2-5 | - | TRBV5-1 | TGCGCCAGCAGCTCGCAAGAGACCCAGTACTTC | CASSSQETQYF
TRBD2 | TRBJ2-3 | - | TRBV13 | TGTGCCAGCAGCTCCGGCGGGGGGACAGATACGCAGTATTTT | CASSSGGGTDTQYF
TRBD2 | TRBJ2-1 | - | TRBV27 | TGTGCCAGCAGTGTACCCGGGACTAGCTCCTACAATGAGCAGTTCTTC | CASSVPGTSSYNEQFF
TRBD1 | TRBJ2-3 | few | TRBV7-2 | TGTGCCAGCATCAAAGGGACAGGGTTTTCAGATACGCAGTATTTT | CASIKGTGFSDTQYF
TRBD1 | TRBJ2-3 | - | TRBV29-1 | TGCAGCGTCGCGAGGACAGGGCAGGATACGCAGTATTTT | CSVARTGQDTQYF
TRBD2 | TRBJ2-1 | - | TRBV27 | TGTGCCAGCAGTTTCCCACCGACTAGCGCTCACTACAATGAGCAGTTCTTC | CASSFPPTSAHYNEQFF